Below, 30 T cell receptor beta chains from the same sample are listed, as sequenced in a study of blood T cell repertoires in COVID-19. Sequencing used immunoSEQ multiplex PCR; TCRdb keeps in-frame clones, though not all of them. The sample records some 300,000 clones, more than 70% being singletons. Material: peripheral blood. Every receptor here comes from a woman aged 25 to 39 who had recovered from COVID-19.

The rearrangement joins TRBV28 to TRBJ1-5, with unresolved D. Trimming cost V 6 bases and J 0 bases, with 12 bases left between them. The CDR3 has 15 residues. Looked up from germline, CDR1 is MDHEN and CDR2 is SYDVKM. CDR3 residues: CASRLRRYSNQPQHF. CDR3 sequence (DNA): TGTGCCAGCAGACTACGCCGCTATAGCAATCAGCCCCAGCATTTT.

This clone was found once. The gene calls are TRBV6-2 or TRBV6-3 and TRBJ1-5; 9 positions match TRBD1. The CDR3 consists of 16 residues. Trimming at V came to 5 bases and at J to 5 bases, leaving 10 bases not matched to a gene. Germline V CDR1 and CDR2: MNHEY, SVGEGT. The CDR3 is CASSTRHTGGYQPQHF. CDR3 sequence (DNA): TGTGCCAGCAGTACAAGACACACAGGGGGCTATCAGCCCCAGCATTTT.

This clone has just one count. CDR3 in DNA: TGTGCCAGCAGTGAAGTATTGAGTAGCGGGGGGGGAGATACGCAGTATTTT. Protein product: CASSEVLSSGGGDTQYF. The rearrangement uses TRBV2 and TRBJ2-3, with 11 bases matching TRBD2. This CDR3 is 17 amino acids long. The V segment lost 1 base and the J segment 5 bases; nucleotides outside the gene matches: 8. Germline CDR1 and CDR2: SNHLY and FYNNEI.

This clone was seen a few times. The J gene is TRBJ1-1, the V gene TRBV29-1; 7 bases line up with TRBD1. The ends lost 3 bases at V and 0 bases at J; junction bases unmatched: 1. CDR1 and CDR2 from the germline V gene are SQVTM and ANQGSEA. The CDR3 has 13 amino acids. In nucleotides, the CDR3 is TGCAGCGTTGAGACAGGGATGAACACTGAAGCTTTCTTT. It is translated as CSVETGMNTEAFF.

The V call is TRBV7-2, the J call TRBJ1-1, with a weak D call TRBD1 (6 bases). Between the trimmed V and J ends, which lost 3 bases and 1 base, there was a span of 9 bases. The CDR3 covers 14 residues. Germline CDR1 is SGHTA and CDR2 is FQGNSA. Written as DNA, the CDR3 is TGTGCCAGCAGCTTCTGGGGGCCGAACACTGAAGCTTTCTTT. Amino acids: CASSFWGPNTEAFF.

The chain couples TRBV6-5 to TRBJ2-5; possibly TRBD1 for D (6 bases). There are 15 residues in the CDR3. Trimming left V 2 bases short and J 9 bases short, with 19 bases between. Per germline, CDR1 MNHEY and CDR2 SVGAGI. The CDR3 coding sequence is TGTGCCAGCAGTTACCCCTACAGGGCACCCACGCCCCAGTACTTC. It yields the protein CASSYPYRAPTPQYF.

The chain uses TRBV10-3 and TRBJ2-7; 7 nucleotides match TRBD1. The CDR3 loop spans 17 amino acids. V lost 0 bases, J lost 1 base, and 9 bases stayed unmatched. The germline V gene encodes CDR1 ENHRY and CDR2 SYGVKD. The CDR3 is CAISESATGMGSYEQYF. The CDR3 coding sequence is TGTGCCATCAGTGAGTCGGCGACAGGGATGGGGTCCTACGAGCAGTACTTC.

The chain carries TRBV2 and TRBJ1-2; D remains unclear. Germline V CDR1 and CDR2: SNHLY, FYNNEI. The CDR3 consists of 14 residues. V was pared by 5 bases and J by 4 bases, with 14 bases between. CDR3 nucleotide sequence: TGTGCCAGCAGTTCGGGTTTCTCGAGCTATGGCTACACCTTC. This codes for CASSSGFSSYGYTF. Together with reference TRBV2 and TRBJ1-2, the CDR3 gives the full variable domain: EPEVTQTPSHQVTQMGQEVILRCVPISNHLYFYWYRQILGQKVEFLVSFYNNEISEKSEIFDDQFSVERPDGSNFTLKIRSTKLEDSAMYFCASSSGFSSYGYTFGSGTRLTVV.

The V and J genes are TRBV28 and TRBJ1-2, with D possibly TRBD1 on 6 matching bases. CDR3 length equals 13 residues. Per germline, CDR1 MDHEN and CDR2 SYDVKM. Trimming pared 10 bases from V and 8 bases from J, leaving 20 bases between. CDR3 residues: CATWRGGPRGYTF. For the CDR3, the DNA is TGTGCCACGTGGCGGGGGGGCCCCCGGGGCTACACCTTC.

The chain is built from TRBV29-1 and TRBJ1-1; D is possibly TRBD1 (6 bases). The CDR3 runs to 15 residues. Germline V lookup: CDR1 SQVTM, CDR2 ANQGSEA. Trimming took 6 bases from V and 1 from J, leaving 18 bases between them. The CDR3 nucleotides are TGCAGCGTCCACGACAATCGGGGGGCGAACACTGAAGCTTTCTTT. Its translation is CSVHDNRGANTEAFF.

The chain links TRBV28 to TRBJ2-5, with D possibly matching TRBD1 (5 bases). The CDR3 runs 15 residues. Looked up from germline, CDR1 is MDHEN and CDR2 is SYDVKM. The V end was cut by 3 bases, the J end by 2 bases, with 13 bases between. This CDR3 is CASSFDVDIQETQYF. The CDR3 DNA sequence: TGTGCCAGCAGTTTTGATGTGGACATACAAGAGACCCAGTACTTC. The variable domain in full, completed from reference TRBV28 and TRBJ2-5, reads DVKVTQSSRYLVKRTGEKVFLECVQDMDHENMFWYRQDPGLGLRLIYFSYDVKMKEKGDIPEGYSVSREKKERFSLILESASTNQTSMYLCASSFDVDIQETQYFGPGTRLLVL.

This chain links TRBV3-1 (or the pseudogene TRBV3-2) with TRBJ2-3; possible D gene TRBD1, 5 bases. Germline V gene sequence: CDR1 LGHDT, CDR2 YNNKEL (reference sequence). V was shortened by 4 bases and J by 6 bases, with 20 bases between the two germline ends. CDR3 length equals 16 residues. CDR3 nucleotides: TGTGCCAGCAGCCGAGAGCAGGGTAGTATTTGGGATACGCAGTATTTT. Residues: CASSREQGSIWDTQYF.

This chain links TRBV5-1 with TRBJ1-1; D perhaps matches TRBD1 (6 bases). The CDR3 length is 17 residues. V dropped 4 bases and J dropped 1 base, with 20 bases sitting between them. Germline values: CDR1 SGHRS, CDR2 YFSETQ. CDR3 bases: TGCGCCAGCAGCCCAGCCCACGGGAACAGGGAGAACACTGAAGCTTTCTTT. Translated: CASSPAHGNRENTEAFF.

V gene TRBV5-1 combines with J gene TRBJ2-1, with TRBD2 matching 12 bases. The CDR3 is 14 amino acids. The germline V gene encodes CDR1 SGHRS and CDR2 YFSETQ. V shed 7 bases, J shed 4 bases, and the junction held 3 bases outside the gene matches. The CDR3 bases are TGCGCCAGCCACCTAGCGGGGGGGTACAATGAGCAGTTCTTC. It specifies CASHLAGGYNEQFF.

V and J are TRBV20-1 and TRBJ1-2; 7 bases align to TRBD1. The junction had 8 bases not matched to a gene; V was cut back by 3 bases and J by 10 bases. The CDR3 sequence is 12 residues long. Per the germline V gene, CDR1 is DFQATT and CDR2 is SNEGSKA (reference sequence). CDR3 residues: CSASGQGVTYTF. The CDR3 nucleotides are TGCAGTGCTAGTGGTCAGGGGGTCACCTACACCTTC.

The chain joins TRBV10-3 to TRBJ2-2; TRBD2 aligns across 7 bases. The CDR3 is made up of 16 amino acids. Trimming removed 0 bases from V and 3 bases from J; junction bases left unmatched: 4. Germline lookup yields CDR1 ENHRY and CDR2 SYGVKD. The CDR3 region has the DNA TGTGCCATCAGTGAGTCCCGACTAGCTTACACCGGGGAGCTGTTTTTT. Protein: CAISESRLAYTGELFF.

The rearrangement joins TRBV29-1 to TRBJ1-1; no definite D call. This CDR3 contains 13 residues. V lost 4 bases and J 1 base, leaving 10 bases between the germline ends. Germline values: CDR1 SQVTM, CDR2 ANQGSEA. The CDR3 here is CSVVWQPNTEAFF. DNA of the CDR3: TGCAGCGTTGTATGGCAACCGAACACTGAAGCTTTCTTT.

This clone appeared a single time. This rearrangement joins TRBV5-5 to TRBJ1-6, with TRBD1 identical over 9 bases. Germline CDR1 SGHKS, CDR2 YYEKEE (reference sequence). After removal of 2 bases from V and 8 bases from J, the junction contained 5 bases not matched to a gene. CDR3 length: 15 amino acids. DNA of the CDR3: TGTGCCAGCAGCTTTCGACAGGGGGTGGATTCACCCCTCCACTTT. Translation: CASSFRQGVDSPLHF.

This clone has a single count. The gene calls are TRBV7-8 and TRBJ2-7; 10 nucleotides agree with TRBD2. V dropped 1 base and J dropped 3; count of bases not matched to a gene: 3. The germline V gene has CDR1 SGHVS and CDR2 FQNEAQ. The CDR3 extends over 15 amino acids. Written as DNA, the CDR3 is TGTGCCAGCAGCTTAGTTAGCGGGGGGCACTACGAGCAGTACTTC. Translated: CASSLVSGGHYEQYF.

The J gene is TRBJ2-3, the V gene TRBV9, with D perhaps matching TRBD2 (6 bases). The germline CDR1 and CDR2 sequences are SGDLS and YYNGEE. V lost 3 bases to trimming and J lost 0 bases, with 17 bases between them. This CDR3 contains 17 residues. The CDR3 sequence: CASSAVPGTASTDTQYF. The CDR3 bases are TGTGCCAGCAGCGCAGTGCCAGGGACTGCTAGCACAGATACGCAGTATTTT. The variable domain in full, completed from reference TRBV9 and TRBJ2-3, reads DSGVTQTPKHLITATGQRVTLRCSPRSGDLSVYWYQQSLDQGLQFLIQYYNGEERAKGNILERFSAQQFPDLHSELNLSSLELGDSALYFCASSAVPGTASTDTQYFGPGTRLTVL.

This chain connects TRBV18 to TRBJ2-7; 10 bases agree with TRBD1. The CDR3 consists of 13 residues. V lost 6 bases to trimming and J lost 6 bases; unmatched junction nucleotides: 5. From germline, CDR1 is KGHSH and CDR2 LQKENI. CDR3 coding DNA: TGTGCCAGCTCCGGGACAGGGGAAGGCGAGCAGTACTTC. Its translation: CASSGTGEGEQYF. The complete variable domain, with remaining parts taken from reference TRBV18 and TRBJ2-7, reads NAGVMQNPRHLVRRRGQEARLRCSPMKGHSHVYWYRQLPEEGLKFMVYLQKENIIDESGMPKERFSAEFPKEGPSILRIQQVVRGDSAAYFCASSGTGEGEQYFGPGTRLTVT.

CDR3 protein: CASRSNYGYTF. The DNA of the CDR3 is TGTGCCAGCAGGTCGAACTATGGCTACACCTTC. The V call is TRBV12-3 or TRBV12-4, the J call TRBJ1-2, with D hard to call. CDR3 size: 11 residues. The ends were cut back, 6 bases at V and 2 bases at J, with 4 bases in the middle.

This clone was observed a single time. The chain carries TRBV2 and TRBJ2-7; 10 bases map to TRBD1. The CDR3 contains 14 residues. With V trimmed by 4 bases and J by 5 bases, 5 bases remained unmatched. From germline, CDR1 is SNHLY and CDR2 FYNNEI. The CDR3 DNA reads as TGTGCCAGCAGTGGGGACAGGGGCTGGAACGAGCAGTACTTC. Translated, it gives CASSGDRGWNEQYF.

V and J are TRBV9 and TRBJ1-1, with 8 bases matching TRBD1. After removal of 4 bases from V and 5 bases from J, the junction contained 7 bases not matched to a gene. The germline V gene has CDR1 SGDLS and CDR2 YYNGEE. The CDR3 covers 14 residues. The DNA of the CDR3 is TGTGCCAGCAGCCGGACAGGGTTGGAAACTGAAGCTTTCTTT. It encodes CASSRTGLETEAFF.

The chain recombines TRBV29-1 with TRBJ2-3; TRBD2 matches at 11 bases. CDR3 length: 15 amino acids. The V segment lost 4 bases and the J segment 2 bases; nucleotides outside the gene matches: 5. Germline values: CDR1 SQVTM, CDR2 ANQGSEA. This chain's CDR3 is CSVAPSGGTTDTQYF. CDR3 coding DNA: TGCAGCGTTGCTCCTAGCGGGGGGACCACAGATACGCAGTATTTT.

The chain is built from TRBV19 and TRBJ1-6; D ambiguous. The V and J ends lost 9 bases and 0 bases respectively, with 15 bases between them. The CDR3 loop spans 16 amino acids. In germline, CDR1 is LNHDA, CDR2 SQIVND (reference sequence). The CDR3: CASHSGPSSYNSPLHF. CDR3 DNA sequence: TGTGCCAGCCACTCAGGCCCGAGCTCCTATAATTCACCCCTCCACTTT.

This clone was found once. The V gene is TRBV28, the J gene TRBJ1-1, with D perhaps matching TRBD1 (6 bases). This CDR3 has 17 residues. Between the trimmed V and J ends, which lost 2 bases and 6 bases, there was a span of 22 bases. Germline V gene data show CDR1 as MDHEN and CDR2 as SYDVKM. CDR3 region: CASSLLYVGKGVPEAFF. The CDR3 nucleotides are TGTGCCAGCAGTTTACTCTATGTGGGTAAGGGGGTCCCTGAAGCTTTCTTT. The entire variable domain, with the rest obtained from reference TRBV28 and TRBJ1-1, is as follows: DVKVTQSSRYLVKRTGEKVFLECVQDMDHENMFWYRQDPGLGLRLIYFSYDVKMKEKGDIPEGYSVSREKKERFSLILESASTNQTSMYLCASSLLYVGKGVPEAFFGQGTRLTVV.

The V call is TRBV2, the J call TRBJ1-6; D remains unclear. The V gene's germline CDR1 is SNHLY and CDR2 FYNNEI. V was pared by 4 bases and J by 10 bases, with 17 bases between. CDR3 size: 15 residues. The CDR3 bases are TGTGCCAGCAGTGGAACATCGGGGTCCGGGTCACCCCTCCACTTT. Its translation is CASSGTSGSGSPLHF. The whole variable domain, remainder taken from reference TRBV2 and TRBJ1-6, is EPEVTQTPSHQVTQMGQEVILRCVPISNHLYFYWYRQILGQKVEFLVSFYNNEISEKSEIFDDQFSVERPDGSNFTLKIRSTKLEDSAMYFCASSGTSGSGSPLHFGNGTRLTVT.

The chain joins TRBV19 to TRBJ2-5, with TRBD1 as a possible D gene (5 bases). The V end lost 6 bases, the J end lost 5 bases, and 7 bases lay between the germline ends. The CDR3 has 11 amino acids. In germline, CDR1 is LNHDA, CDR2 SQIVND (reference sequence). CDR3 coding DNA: TGTGCCAGTAGCCCAGGGGAGACCCAGTACTTC. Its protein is CASSPGETQYF.

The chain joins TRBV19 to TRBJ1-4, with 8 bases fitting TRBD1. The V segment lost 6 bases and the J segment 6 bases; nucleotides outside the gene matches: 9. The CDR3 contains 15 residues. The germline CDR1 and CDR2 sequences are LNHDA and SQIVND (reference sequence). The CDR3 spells CASSPRQGRDEKLFF. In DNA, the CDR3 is TGTGCCAGTAGCCCTCGACAGGGGAGAGATGAAAAACTGTTTTTT.